This entry features one TCR beta chain sequence. The CDR3 loop spans 16 amino acids. Deletions cut 3 bases from V and 0 bases from J, with 14 bases between. CDR1 and CDR2 (germline): MNHEY, SVGAGI. These data come from a study of blood T cell repertoires in COVID-19. Study-level information: The United States, Italy and Spain supplied acute and convalescent COVID-19 samples.

In the original analysis: Estimation of nucleated cell counts was performed using reference gene primer amplification. TCRdb's copy holds only in-frame clones and misses some; the assay was immunoSEQ multiplex PCR. D and trimming come from the DNA, and the V and J calls and clone size come from that table. The data show approximately 260,000 clones, under 85% seen once. The clonotype comes from a woman in her forties with active or convalescent COVID-19. V and J are TRBV6-5 and TRBJ1-1; D remains unclear. Sequencing was done on a sample of peripheral blood. DNA for the CDR3: TGTGCCAGCAGTTATAGCGGGGTGGGCATGAACACTGAAGCTTTCTTT. Amino acids: CASSYSGVGMNTEAFF.